The text below deals with one T cell receptor beta chain. This specimen belongs to a study of T cell changes during pregnancy in multiple sclerosis. Assay used: immunoSEQ multiplex PCR; TCRdb lists only in-frame clones, some missing. Among under 85,000 clones, around 90% were seen once, and the ten largest hold under 0.6%. With V trimmed by 0 bases and J by 6 bases, 4 bases remained unmatched. This CDR3 has 15 amino acids. The germline V gene encodes CDR1 LGHNA and CDR2 YSLEER. Sequencing used CD4+ T cells from peripheral blood mononuclear cells, obtained in the second trimester of pregnancy. This receptor was obtained from a female donor with multiple sclerosis, enrolled in a pregnancy study. The V call is TRBV4-3, the J call TRBJ1-3; 8 bases agree with TRBD1. The CDR3 sequence: CASSQEDRVTNTIYF. The CDR3 DNA follows: TGCGCCAGCAGCCAAGAGGACAGGGTGACAAACACCATATATTTT.